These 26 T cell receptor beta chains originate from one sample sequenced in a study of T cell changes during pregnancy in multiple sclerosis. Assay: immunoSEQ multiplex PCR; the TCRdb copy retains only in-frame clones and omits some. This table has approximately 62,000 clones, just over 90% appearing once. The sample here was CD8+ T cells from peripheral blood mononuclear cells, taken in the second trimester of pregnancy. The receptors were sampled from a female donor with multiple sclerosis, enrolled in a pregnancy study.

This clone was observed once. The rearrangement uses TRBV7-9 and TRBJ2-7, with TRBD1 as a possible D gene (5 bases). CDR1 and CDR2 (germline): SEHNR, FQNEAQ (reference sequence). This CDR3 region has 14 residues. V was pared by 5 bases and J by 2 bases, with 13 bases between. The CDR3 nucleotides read TGTGCCAGCAGCCAGAAAGGGGTCCCCTACGAGCAGTACTTC. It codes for CASSQKGVPYEQYF.

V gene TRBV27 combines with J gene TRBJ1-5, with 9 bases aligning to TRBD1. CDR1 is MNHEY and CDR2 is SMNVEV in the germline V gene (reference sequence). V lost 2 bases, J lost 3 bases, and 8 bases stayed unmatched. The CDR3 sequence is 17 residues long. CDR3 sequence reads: CASSLLPTGGNNQPQHF. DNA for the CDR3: TGTGCCAGCAGTTTACTCCCGACAGGGGGAAACAATCAGCCCCAGCATTTT.

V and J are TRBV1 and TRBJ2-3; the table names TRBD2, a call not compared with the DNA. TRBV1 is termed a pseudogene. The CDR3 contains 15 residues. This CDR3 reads CTSPTLAGASDTQYF. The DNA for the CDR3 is TGCACCAGTCCCACCCTAGCGGGAGCCTCAGATACGCAGTATTTT.

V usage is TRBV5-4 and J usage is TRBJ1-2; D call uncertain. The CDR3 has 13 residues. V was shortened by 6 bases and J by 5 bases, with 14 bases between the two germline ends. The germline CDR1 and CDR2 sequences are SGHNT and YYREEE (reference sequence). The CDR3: CASNPSRGYGYTF. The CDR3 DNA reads TGTGCCAGCAACCCTAGTAGAGGATATGGCTACACCTTC.

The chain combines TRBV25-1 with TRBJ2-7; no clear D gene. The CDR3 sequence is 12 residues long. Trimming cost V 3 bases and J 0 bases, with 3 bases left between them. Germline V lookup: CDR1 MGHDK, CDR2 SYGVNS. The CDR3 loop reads CASSDGSYEQYF. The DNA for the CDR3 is TGTGCCAGCAGTGACGGCTCCTACGAGCAGTACTTC.

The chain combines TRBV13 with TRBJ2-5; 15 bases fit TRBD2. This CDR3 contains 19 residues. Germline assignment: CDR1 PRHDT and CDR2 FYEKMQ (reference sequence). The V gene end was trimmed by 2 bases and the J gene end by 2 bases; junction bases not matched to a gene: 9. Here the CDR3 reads CASSLTLGTSGGLQETQYF. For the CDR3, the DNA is TGTGCCAGCAGCTTAACCTTGGGGACTAGCGGGGGGTTGCAAGAGACCCAGTACTTC.

The CDR3 is CASSQEPRDNEQFF. CDR3 in DNA: TGCGCCAGCAGCCAAGAACCCCGCGACAATGAGCAGTTCTTC. The genes are TRBV4-1 and TRBJ2-1; no reliable D call. V lost 0 bases and J 5 bases, leaving 8 bases between the germline ends. The CDR3 has 14 amino acids. The germline V gene encodes CDR1 MGHRA and CDR2 YSYEKL.

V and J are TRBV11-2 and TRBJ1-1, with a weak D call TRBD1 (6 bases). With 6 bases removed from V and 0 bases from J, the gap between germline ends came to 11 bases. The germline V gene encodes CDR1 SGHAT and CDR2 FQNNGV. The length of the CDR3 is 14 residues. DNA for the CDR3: TGTGCCAGCAGGGTGGGGGGGCTGAACACTGAAGCTTTCTTT. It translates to CASRVGGLNTEAFF.

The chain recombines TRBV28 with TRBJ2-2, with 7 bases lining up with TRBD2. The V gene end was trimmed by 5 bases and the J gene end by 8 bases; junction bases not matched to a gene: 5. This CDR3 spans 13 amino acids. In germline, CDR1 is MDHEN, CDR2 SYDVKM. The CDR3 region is CASSLPGGGELFF. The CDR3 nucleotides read TGTGCCAGCAGTCTTCCGGGGGGTGGGGAGCTGTTTTTT.

The CDR3 region is CASSLSQQVYNEQFF. CDR3 DNA sequence: TGTGCCAGCAGTTTATCGCAACAGGTTTACAATGAGCAGTTCTTC. The V gene is TRBV27, the J gene TRBJ2-1, with D possibly TRBD1 on 5 matching bases. V was trimmed by 0 bases and J by 4 bases, leaving 10 bases between them. CDR1 and CDR2 from the germline V gene are MNHEY and SMNVEV (reference sequence). This CDR3 region has 15 residues.

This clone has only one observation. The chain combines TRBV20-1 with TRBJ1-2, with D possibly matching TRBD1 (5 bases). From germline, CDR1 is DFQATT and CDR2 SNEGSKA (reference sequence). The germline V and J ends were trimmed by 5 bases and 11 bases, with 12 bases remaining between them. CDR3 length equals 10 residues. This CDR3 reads CSAGRGPYTF. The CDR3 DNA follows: TGCAGTGCTGGAAGGGGCCCGTACACCTTC.

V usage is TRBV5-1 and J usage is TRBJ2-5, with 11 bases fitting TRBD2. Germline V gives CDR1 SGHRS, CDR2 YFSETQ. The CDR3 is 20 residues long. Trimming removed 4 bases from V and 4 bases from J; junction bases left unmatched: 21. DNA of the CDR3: TGCGCCAGCAGCCCCATTGGGGGGGGGACTAGCGGACCCGTGGCAGAGACCCAGTACTTC. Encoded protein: CASSPIGGGTSGPVAETQYF. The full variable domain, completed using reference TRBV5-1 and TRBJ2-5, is KAGVTQTPRYLIKTRGQQVTLSCSPISGHRSVSWYQQTPGQGLQFLFEYFSETQRNKGNFPGRFSGRQFSNSRSEMNVSTLELGDSALYLCASSPIGGGTSGPVAETQYFGPGTRLLVL.

This CDR3 reads CASSRGTANTEAFF. The DNA for the CDR3 is TGTGCCAGTAGTAGGGGGACAGCGAACACTGAAGCTTTCTTT. The chain couples TRBV19 to TRBJ1-1; 7 bases are a match to TRBD1. Unmatched junction bases numbered 3, after V lost 4 bases and J lost 1 base. The germline CDR1 and CDR2 sequences are LNHDA and SQIVND (reference sequence). The CDR3 is 14 residues long.

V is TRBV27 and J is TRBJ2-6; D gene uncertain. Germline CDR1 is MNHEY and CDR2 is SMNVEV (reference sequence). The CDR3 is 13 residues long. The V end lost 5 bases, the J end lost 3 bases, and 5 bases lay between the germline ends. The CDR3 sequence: CASSTIGANVLTF. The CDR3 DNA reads TGTGCCAGCAGTACTATTGGGGCCAACGTCCTGACTTTC.

The CDR3 nucleotides read TGTGCCAGCAGCTTATCATTTGGGACTGACTATGGCTACACCTTC. It yields the protein CASSLSFGTDYGYTF. The genes are TRBV7-9 and TRBJ1-2; D is perhaps TRBD1 (5 bases). Trimming cost V 2 bases and J 3 bases, with 13 bases left between them. The CDR3 contains 15 residues. CDR1 is SEHNR, CDR2 FQNEAQ, per germline (reference sequence).

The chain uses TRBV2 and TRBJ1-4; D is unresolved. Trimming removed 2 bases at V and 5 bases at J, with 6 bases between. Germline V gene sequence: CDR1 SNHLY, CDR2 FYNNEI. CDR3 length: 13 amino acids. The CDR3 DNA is TGTGCCAGCAGTGAAAGCCCCAATGAAAAACTGTTTTTT. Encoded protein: CASSESPNEKLFF.

The CDR3 DNA is TGTGCCAGCAGCTTACGGACAGCCGGGTACAATGAGCAGTTCTTC. Translated, it gives CASSLRTAGYNEQFF. The chain carries TRBV7-8 and TRBJ2-1; tentative D call: TRBD1 (6 bases). V was cut by 2 bases and J by 4 bases, with 12 bases left in between. The CDR3 length is 15 residues. Germline V gene sequence: CDR1 SGHVS, CDR2 FQNEAQ.

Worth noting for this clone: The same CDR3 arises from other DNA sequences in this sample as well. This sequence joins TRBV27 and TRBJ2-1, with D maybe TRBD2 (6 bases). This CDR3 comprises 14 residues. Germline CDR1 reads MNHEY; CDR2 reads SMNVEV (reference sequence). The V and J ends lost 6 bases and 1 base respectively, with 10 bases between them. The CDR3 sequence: CASSLEGSYNEQFF. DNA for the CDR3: TGTGCCAGCAGCCTGGAGGGGTCCTACAATGAGCAGTTCTTC.

The CDR3 DNA sequence: TGTGCCAGCAGCTATTTAGCCTACGAGCAGTACTTC. Translating it yields CASSYLAYEQYF. The chain combines TRBV5-4 with TRBJ2-7, with D unclear. V was shortened by 3 bases and J by 2 bases, with 6 bases between the two germline ends. In germline, CDR1 is SGHNT, CDR2 YYREEE (reference sequence). This CDR3 comprises 12 residues.

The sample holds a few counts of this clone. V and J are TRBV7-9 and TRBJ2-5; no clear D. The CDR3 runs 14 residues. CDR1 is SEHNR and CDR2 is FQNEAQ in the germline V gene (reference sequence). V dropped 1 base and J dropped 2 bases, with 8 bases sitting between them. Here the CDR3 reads CASSLGPRQETQYF. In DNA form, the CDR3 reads TGTGCCAGCAGCTTAGGACCTAGGCAAGAGACCCAGTACTTC.

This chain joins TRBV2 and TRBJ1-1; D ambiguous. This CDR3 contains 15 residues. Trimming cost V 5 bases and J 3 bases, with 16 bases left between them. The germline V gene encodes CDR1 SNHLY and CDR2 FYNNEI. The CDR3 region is CASSTTTRDDTEAFF. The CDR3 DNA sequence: TGTGCCAGCAGTACAACGACGAGGGATGACACTGAAGCTTTCTTT.

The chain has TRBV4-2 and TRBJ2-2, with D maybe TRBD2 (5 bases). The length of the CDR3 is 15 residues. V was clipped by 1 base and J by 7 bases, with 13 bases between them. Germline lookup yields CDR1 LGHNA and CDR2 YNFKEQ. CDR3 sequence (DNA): TGTGCCAGCAGCCAAGCAGACTATTCGGGCGGGGAGCTGTTTTTT. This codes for CASSQADYSGGELFF.

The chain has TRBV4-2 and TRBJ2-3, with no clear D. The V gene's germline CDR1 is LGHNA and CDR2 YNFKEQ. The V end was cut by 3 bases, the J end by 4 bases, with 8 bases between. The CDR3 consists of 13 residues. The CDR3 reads CASSQVVADTQYF. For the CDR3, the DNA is TGTGCCAGCAGCCAGGTGGTAGCAGATACGCAGTATTTT.

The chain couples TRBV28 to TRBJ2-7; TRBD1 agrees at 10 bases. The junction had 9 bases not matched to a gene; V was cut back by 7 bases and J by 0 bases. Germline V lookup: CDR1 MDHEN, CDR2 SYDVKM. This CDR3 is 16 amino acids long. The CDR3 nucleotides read TGTGCCAGCACCCGGACAGGGGGGACGATCTCCTACGAGCAGTACTTC. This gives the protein CASTRTGGTISYEQYF.

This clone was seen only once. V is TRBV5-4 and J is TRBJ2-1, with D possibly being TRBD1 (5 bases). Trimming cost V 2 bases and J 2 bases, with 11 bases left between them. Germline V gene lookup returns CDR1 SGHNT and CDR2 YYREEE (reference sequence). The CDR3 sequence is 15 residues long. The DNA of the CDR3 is TGTGCCAGCAGCTTCCAGGGCCTTACCTACAATGAGCAGTTCTTC. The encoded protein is CASSFQGLTYNEQFF.

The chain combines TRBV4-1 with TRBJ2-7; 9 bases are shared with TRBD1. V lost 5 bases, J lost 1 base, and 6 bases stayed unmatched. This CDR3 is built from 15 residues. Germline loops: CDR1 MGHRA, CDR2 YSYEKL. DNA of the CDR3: TGCGCCAGCAGCTTACGGACAGGGGAATCCTACGAGCAGTACTTC. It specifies CASSLRTGESYEQYF.